The clone carrying this TCR beta chain was counted only a few times. Its antigen is undetermined. The source of the sample is a study of regulatory T cells in long-lasting Graves disease. As for the study in general: Patients with persistent Graves' disease had over 5 years of antithyroid drugs and persistent TSH receptor antibodies. Study-level points and caveats: Persistent patients had a count of shared public clonotypes (more than 2,500) that exceeded that of new patients (966). Persistent disease showed a preference for TRBV28, TRBJ1-2 and TRBJ2-5.

Germline V gene sequence: CDR1 KGHSH, CDR2 LQKENI. The V gene end was trimmed by 3 bases and the J gene end by 4 bases; junction bases not matched to a gene: 4. The CDR3 runs to 15 residues. Stated time point: persistent/refractory GD, antithyroid drugs over 5 years with positive TRAb. RNA extracted from PBMCs served as the sequencing template. Combining iRepertoire HTBI primers with Arm-PCR of CDR3 regions, the authors built TCR beta libraries. TCRdb used MiXCR to reprocess the multiplex PCR reads, holding one entry per CDR3 protein. Here the sample spans fewer than 450,000 distinct CDR3 sequences, less than 25% being singletons.

Sequences were derived from peripheral blood mononuclear cells (PBMCs), sampled when the disease was refractory, from a patient treated with antithyroid drugs. This chain joins TRBV18 and TRBJ2-2; 8 bases agree with TRBD2. The clonotype was recovered from a female donor with Graves disease. CDR3 protein: CASSPWTSLTGELFF. CDR3 nucleotide sequence: TGTGCCAGCTCACCTTGGACTAGCCTCACCGGGGAGCTGTTTTTT. The whole variable domain, filled in from reference TRBV18 and TRBJ2-2, reads NAGVMQNPRHLVRRRGQEARLRCSPMKGHSHVYWYRQLPEEGLKFMVYLQKENIIDESGMPKERFSAEFPKEGPSILRIQQVVRGDSAAYFCASSPWTSLTGELFFGEGSRLTVL.